Following are 20 T cell receptor beta chains from one sample sequenced in a study of cytomegalovirus exposure and HLA in healthy donors (TCRdb year 2017). The library came from the immunoSEQ multiplex PCR assay. For the multiplex PCR, a mixture combining 60 forward primers for TCR Vbeta segments and 13 reverse primers for TCR Jbeta segments was used. As stored in TCRdb, this immuneACCESS dataset retains in-frame rearrangements with V and J assigned. A fraction of the clones does not appear; measured against another copy, unresolved V genes explain less than half of the discrepancy, and the remainder lacks a known reason. This sample's records show 200,000 to 250,000 clones. The ten most abundant clones make up more than 0.75% of the sample. The sequencing input was PBMCs. The source of these receptors is a woman in her 30s in good health and CMV-seropositive.

The chain's CDR3 is CASSSPGTGVYEQYF. The CDR3 bases are TGTGCCAGCAGTTCCCCCGGGACAGGGGTTTACGAGCAGTACTTC. The rearrangement joins TRBV6-5 to TRBJ2-7; TRBD1 matches 10 bases. This CDR3 is 15 amino acids long. V lost 4 bases, J lost 4 bases, and 7 bases stayed unmatched. Germline V gene sequence: CDR1 MNHEY, CDR2 SVGAGI.

J is TRBJ2-4 and V is TRBV7-9; 7 nucleotides agree with TRBD1. With 7 bases clipped from V and 0 bases from J, the junction kept 12 bases outside the gene matches. The CDR3 runs 17 residues. Germline V gene data show CDR1 as SEHNR and CDR2 as FQNEAQ (reference sequence). CDR3 amino acids: CASTQGVGEVAKNIQYF. In DNA, the CDR3 is TGTGCCAGCACCCAGGGGGTGGGGGAAGTAGCCAAAAACATTCAGTACTTC.

The V call is TRBV18, the J call TRBJ1-1; D perhaps matches TRBD1 (6 bases). CDR1 is KGHSH and CDR2 is LQKENI in the germline V gene. V was cut by 4 bases and J by 3 bases, with 12 bases left in between. The CDR3 length is 14 residues. The CDR3 reads CASSRREGDTEAFF. CDR3 nucleotide sequence: TGTGCCAGCTCACGCCGTGAGGGGGACACTGAAGCTTTCTTT.

The chain links TRBV2 to TRBJ1-1; D is uncertain. The ends were cut back, 9 bases at V and 6 bases at J, with 11 bases in the middle. This CDR3 is 11 amino acids long. CDR1 and CDR2 from the germline V gene are SNHLY and FYNNEI. Here the CDR3 DNA reads TGTGCCAGTGGACGGGAGGCTGAAGCTTTCTTT. Amino acid sequence: CASGREAEAFF.

The chain is built from TRBV11-2 and TRBJ1-1; no reliable D call. This CDR3 contains 15 residues. Germline CDR1 SGHAT, CDR2 FQNNGV. V shed 5 bases and J shed 3 bases, with 16 bases lying between them. The chain's CDR3 is CASSPWRERDTEAFF. The CDR3 DNA follows: TGTGCCAGCAGCCCCTGGCGGGAACGGGACACTGAAGCTTTCTTT.

The chain recombines TRBV5-6 with TRBJ2-3, with 8 bases that match TRBD2. The V and J ends lost 4 bases and 6 bases, in that order; junction bases with no gene match: 13. Germline values: CDR1 SGHDT, CDR2 YYEEEE. This CDR3 is 16 amino acids long. CDR3 in amino acids: CASSPQAAGGADTQYF. In nucleotides, the CDR3 is TGTGCCAGCAGCCCCCAGGCGGCGGGGGGCGCCGATACGCAGTATTTT.

The chain employs TRBV28 and TRBJ1-4; D unclear. There are 11 residues in the CDR3. The V gene's germline CDR1 is MDHEN and CDR2 SYDVKM. Trimming removed 5 bases from V and 8 bases from J, with 6 bases in between. CDR3 loop: CASSIREKLFF. The CDR3 bases are TGTGCCAGCAGTATTCGGGAAAAACTGTTTTTT.

Here the CDR3 reads CASSLALDSEEAFF. In DNA form, the CDR3 reads TGTGCCAGCAGCTTAGCGCTGGACAGCGAGGAGGCTTTCTTT. V and J are TRBV7-2 and TRBJ1-1; tentatively, D is TRBD1 (6 bases). The CDR3 runs 14 residues. V lost 0 bases and J 11 bases, leaving 16 bases between the germline ends. Germline values: CDR1 SGHTA, CDR2 FQGNSA.

The CDR3 is CASSLGQSLYTIYF. Written as DNA, the CDR3 is TGTGCCAGCAGTTTAGGACAGTCCCTATACACCATATATTTT. The chain couples TRBV28 to TRBJ1-3, with a weak D call TRBD1 (6 bases). Germline V gene sequence: CDR1 MDHEN, CDR2 SYDVKM. The CDR3 sequence is 14 residues long. Trimming stripped 2 bases from V and 8 bases from J, with 13 bases between.

The chain is built from TRBV10-2 and TRBJ1-5; tentatively, D is TRBD1 (6 bases). Germline loops: CDR1 WSHSY, CDR2 SAAADI. CDR3 length equals 16 residues. The V end was cut by 5 bases, the J end by 0 bases, with 14 bases between. CDR3 protein: CASSSFQGHSNQPQHF. The CDR3 region has the DNA TGCGCCAGCAGTTCCTTCCAGGGACATAGCAATCAGCCCCAGCATTTT.

V gene TRBV28 combines with J gene TRBJ1-1, with D perhaps matching TRBD1 (5 bases). The CDR3 extends over 17 amino acids. The germline CDR1 and CDR2 sequences are MDHEN and SYDVKM. Trimming took 7 bases from V and 1 from J, leaving 22 bases between them. CDR3 nucleotide sequence: TGTGCCAGCACGTACGGGGGTACCCTAGGGGAGAACACTGAAGCTTTCTTT. As protein: CASTYGGTLGENTEAFF.

This chain uses TRBV19 with TRBJ2-2; D possibly corresponds to TRBD1 (5 bases). CDR3 length equals 13 residues. Deletions cut 4 bases from V and 4 bases from J, with 7 bases between. Germline assignment: CDR1 LNHDA and CDR2 SQIVND (reference sequence). CDR3 amino acids: CASSKGFTGELFF. Here the CDR3 DNA reads TGTGCCAGTAGTAAGGGGTTCACCGGGGAGCTGTTTTTT.

This chain uses TRBV9 with TRBJ1-1; D is ambiguous. Trimming took 0 bases from V and 1 from J, leaving 4 bases between them. The CDR3 length is 13 residues. Germline CDR1 and CDR2: SGDLS and YYNGEE. CDR3 region: CASSVVRNTEAFF. CDR3 in DNA: TGTGCCAGCAGCGTAGTCAGGAACACTGAAGCTTTCTTT.

The rearrangement links TRBV28 to TRBJ2-7; 8 bases line up with TRBD1. The trim removed 5 bases at V and 4 bases at J, leaving 13 bases unmatched. CDR3 length equals 16 residues. Looked up from germline, CDR1 is MDHEN and CDR2 is SYDVKM. DNA for the CDR3: TGTGCCAGCAGTCCCATGCGGACAGGGTCGGAATACGAGCAGTACTTC. This gives the protein CASSPMRTGSEYEQYF.

The chain is built from TRBV9 and TRBJ2-1; TRBD2 aligns across 8 bases. Germline assignment: CDR1 SGDLS and CDR2 YYNGEE. The ends lost 6 bases at V and 3 bases at J; junction bases unmatched: 8. The CDR3 spans 15 residues. Written as DNA, the CDR3 is TGTGCCAGCACCTCGGGGGGGCCCGACTACAATGAGCAGTTCTTC. As protein: CASTSGGPDYNEQFF.

This chain connects TRBV5-1 to TRBJ2-5; 7 nucleotides agree with TRBD1. The J call may be in error: the DNA end matches TRBJ2-7 better. Germline V CDR1 and CDR2: SGHRS, YFSETQ. The CDR3 extends over 14 amino acids. The CDR3 loop is CASSDPGQFYEQYF. The CDR3 region has the DNA TGCGCCAGCAGCGATCCGGGACAGTTCTACGAGCAGTACTTC.

The rearrangement links TRBV7-2 to TRBJ2-3, with D possibly TRBD2 on 5 matching bases. The germline V and J ends were trimmed by 3 bases and 6 bases, with 16 bases remaining between them. The CDR3 extends over 15 amino acids. In germline, CDR1 is SGHTA, CDR2 FQGNSA. CDR3 nucleotide sequence: TGTGCCAGCAGCTTTTTGTCGCTAGCCACCGATACGCAGTATTTT. This gives the protein CASSFLSLATDTQYF.

This chain connects TRBV27 to TRBJ1-4; D possibly corresponds to TRBD1 (5 bases). Looked up from germline, CDR1 is MNHEY and CDR2 is SMNVEV (reference sequence). Trimming removed 0 bases from V and 6 bases from J, with 17 bases in between. This CDR3 is built from 17 residues. This CDR3 reads CASSLSYRGAQDEKLFF. The CDR3 nucleotides are TGTGCCAGCAGTTTATCGTATCGTGGGGCGCAGGATGAAAAACTGTTTTTT.

J is TRBJ1-5 and V is TRBV27, with D perhaps matching TRBD1 (5 bases). The germline CDR1 and CDR2 sequences are MNHEY and SMNVEV (reference sequence). V lost 5 bases to trimming and J lost 6 bases, with 11 bases between them. The CDR3 runs to 13 residues. The CDR3 reads CASSAGVSQPQHF. The CDR3 nucleotides are TGTGCCAGCAGTGCGGGGGTTTCTCAGCCCCAGCATTTT.

The chain combines TRBV6-1 with TRBJ1-4; D is uncertain. The CDR3 length is 15 residues. Germline V gene data show CDR1 as MNHNS and CDR2 as SASEGT. V was pared by 4 bases and J by 8 bases, with 17 bases between. In DNA, the CDR3 is TGTGCCAGCAGTGCCCGCGGTGGCTTTGGGGAAAAACTGTTTTTT. Protein: CASSARGGFGEKLFF.